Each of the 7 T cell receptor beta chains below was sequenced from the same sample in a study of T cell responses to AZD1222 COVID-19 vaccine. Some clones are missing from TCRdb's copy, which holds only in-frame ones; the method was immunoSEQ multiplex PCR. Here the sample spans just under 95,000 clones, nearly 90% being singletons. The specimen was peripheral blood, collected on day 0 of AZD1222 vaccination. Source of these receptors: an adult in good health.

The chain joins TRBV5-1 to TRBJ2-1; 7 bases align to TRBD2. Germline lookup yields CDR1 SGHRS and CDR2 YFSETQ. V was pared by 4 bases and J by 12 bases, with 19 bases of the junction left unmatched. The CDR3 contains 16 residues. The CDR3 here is CASSTQTSSLGIGQFF. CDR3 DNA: TGCGCCAGCAGCACCCAGACTAGCAGCTTGGGGATTGGGCAGTTCTTC. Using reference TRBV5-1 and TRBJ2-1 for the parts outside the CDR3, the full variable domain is KAGVTQTPRYLIKTRGQQVTLSCSPISGHRSVSWYQQTPGQGLQFLFEYFSETQRNKGNFPGRFSGRQFSNSRSEMNVSTLELGDSALYLCASSTQTSSLGIGQFFGPGTRLTVL.

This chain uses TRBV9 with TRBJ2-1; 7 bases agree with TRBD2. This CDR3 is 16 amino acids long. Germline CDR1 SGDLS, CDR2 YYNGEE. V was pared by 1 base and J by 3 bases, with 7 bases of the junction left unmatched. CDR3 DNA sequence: TGTGCCAGCAGCGTAACAGGACTAGGAGTCTACAATGAGCAGTTCTTC. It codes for CASSVTGLGVYNEQFF.

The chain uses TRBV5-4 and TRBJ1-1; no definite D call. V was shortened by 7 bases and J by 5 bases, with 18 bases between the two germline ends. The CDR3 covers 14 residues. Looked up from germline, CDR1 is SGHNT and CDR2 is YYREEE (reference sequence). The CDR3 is CASGPGPQRTEAFF. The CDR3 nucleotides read TGTGCCAGCGGACCTGGGCCTCAACGAACTGAAGCTTTCTTT.

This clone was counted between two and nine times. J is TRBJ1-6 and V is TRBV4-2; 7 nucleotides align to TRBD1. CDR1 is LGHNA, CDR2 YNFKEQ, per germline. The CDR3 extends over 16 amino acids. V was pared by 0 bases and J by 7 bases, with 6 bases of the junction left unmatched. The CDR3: CASSQDGGQRNSPLHF. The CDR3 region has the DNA TGTGCCAGCAGCCAAGACGGGGGACAGAGAAATTCACCCCTCCACTTT.

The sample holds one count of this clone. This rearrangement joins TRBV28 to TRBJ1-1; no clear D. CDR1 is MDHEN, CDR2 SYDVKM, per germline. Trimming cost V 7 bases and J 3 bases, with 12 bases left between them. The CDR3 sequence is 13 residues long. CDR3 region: CASTLDVYTEAFF. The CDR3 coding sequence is TGTGCCAGCACCCTTGACGTCTACACTGAAGCTTTCTTT.

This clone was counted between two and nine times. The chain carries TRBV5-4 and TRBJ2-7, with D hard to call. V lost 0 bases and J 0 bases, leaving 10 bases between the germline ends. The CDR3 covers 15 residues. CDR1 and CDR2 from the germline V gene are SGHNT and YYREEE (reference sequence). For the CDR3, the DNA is TGTGCCAGCAGCTTGGAGCCAGCTAGCTCCTACGAGCAGTACTTC. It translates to CASSLEPASSYEQYF. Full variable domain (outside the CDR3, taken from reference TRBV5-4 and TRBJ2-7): ETGVTQSPTHLIKTRGQQVTLRCSSQSGHNTVSWYQQALGQGPQFIFQYYREEENGRGNFPPRFSGLQFPNYSSELNVNALELDDSALYLCASSLEPASSYEQYFGPGTRLTVT.

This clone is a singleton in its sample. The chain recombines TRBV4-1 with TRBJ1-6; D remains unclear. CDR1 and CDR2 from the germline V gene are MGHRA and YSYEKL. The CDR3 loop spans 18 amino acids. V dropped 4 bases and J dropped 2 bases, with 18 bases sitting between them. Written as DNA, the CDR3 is TGCGCCAGCAGCCCACAGTCGTTACCGGGGACCTATAATTCACCCCTCCACTTT. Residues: CASSPQSLPGTYNSPLHF.